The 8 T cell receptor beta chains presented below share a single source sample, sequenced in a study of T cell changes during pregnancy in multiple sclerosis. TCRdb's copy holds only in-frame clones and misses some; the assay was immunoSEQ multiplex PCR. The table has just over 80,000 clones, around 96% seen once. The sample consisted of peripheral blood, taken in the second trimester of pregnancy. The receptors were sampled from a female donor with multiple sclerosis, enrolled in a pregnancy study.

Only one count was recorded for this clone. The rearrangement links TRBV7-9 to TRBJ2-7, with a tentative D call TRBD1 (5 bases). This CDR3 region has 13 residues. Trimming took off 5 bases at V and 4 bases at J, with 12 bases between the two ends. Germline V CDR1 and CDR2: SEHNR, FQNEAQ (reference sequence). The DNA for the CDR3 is TGTGCCAGCAGCCATACGACAGTATACGAGCAGTACTTC. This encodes CASSHTTVYEQYF.

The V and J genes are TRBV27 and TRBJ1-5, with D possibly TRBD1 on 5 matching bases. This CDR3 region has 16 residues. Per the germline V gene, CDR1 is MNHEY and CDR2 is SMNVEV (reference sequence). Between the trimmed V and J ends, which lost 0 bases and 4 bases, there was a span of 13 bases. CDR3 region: CASSLSGRQLNQPQHF. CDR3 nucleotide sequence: TGTGCCAGCAGTTTATCGGGGCGACAGCTAAATCAGCCCCAGCATTTT.

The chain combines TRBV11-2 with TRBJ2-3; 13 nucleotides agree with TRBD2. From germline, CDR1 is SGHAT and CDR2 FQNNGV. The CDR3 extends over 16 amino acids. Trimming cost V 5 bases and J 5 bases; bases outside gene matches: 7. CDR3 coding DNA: TGTGCCAGCAGCCTTGGCGGACTAGCGGGAGAAGATACGCAGTATTTT. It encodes CASSLGGLAGEDTQYF.

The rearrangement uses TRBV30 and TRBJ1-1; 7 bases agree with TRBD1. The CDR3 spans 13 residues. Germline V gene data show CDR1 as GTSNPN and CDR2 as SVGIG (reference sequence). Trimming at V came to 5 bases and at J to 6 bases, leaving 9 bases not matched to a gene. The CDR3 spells CAWETGSGSEAFF. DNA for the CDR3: TGTGCCTGGGAGACAGGGTCGGGTTCTGAAGCTTTCTTT.

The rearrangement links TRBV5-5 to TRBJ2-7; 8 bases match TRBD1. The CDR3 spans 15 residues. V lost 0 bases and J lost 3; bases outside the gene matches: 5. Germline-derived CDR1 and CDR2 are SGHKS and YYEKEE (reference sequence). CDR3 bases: TGTGCCAGCAGCTTGGGACAGGGGATAGGCTACGAGCAGTACTTC. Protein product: CASSLGQGIGYEQYF.

The CDR3 reads CASSLGVLNEQYF. CDR3 nucleotide sequence: TGTGCCAGCAGCTTAGGGGTATTGAACGAGCAGTACTTC. V usage is TRBV5-5 and J usage is TRBJ2-7; TRBD1 might be the D (5 bases). The V end was cut by 2 bases, the J end by 5 bases, with 11 bases between. CDR1 SGHKS and CDR2 YYEKEE come from the germline V gene (reference sequence). This CDR3 has 13 residues.

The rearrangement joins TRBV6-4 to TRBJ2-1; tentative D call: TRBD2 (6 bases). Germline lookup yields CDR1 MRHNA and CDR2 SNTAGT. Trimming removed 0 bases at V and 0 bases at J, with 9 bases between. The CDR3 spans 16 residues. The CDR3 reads CASSDSMRGSYNEQFF. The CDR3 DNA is TGTGCCAGCAGTGACTCGATGCGGGGCTCCTACAATGAGCAGTTCTTC.

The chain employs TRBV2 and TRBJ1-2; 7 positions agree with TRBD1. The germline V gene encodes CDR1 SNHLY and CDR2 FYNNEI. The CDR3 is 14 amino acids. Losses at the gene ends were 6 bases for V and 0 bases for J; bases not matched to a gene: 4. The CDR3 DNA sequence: TGTGCCAGCAGCCGGGACAGAGCTAACTATGGCTACACCTTC. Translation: CASSRDRANYGYTF. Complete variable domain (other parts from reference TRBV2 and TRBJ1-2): EPEVTQTPSHQVTQMGQEVILRCVPISNHLYFYWYRQILGQKVEFLVSFYNNEISEKSEIFDDQFSVERPDGSNFTLKIRSTKLEDSAMYFCASSRDRANYGYTFGSGTRLTVV.